This TCR beta chain was sequenced during a study of cytomegalovirus exposure and HLA in healthy donors (dated by TCRdb to 2016 to 2017). Regarding the complete study: A later analysis indicated that the 95 to 150 validation repertoires were generated on the platform also employed for the approximately 700 repertoires of the first cohort. Along with the approximately 700-subject first cohort, a separate validation cohort of roughly 110 different subjects was used. The study aimed to test whether signatures of past pathogen exposure could be identified by cataloging public T cell receptors. To predict cytomegalovirus infection status, the study combined high-throughput TCR immunosequencing, statistical association of individual TCRs with disease status, and machine learning.

The method behind the library was the immunoSEQ multiplex PCR assay. The authors' analysis ran thus. To diagnose cytomegalovirus status from the catalog of TCR beta chain sequences, a statistical classification framework was built. Imported from immuneACCESS, the table was reduced by TCRdb to in-frame sequences with V and J called. These copies leave out some clones; in studies compared against another copy, an unresolved V gene accounts for under half, and the cause of the remainder is not known. The V and J calls and clone size were taken over from that table, and D and trimming were inferred from the DNA. The sample contains roughly 350,000 clones, roughly 89% of them found a single time. The ten largest clones represent more than 0.8% of the sample. A word on this clone: Its cognate antigen has yet to be identified. The record has no base qualities; no much larger clone is one base away.

The germline V gene sets CDR1 to SNHLY and CDR2 to FYNNEI. The CDR3, from cysteine to phenylalanine, totals 15 residues. Solely the CDR3 DNA is kept, with 45 bases framed from the first base. From V the trimming removes 6 bases and from J it removes 4 bases, while the gene matches leave 8 bases of the junction unaccounted for. Separate from the roughly 650-subject first cohort, the validation cohort of 95 to 150 subjects was the group to which the donors belonged. What the work shows at the level of the full study, not this receptor alone: The authors suggested that the approach could potentially be extended to other disease states and immunological phenotypes. While some public TCRs were present in many individuals, most TCR sequences turned up only very rarely across donors. Subsequent analysis determined that TCRs grouped into clusters in the first cohort also showed a tendency toward co-occurrence across the roughly 120 validation repertoires, and roughly 94% of cluster scores exceeded 0. The classifier was reported to diagnose cytomegalovirus status with high specificity and sensitivity in both the original cohort and the validation cohort. The study gave a list of 150 to 200 TCR beta chains associated with cytomegalovirus. A later analysis had no HLA typing for the validation cohort, so co-occurrence there was scored across all 130 or so repertoires. In vitro tests confirmed that a few of the cytomegalovirus-associated TCR beta chains recognize cytomegalovirus antigens.

The source material was PBMCs. The V and J genes are TRBV2 and TRBJ1-5; the junction holds 8 bases that match TRBD1. The sequence came from a woman aged 18 to 35 in good health and CMV-seronegative. CDR3 reads: CASRPTGVGNQPQHF. The DNA is TGTGCCAGCAGACCGACAGGGGTTGGGAATCAGCCCCAGCATTTT.